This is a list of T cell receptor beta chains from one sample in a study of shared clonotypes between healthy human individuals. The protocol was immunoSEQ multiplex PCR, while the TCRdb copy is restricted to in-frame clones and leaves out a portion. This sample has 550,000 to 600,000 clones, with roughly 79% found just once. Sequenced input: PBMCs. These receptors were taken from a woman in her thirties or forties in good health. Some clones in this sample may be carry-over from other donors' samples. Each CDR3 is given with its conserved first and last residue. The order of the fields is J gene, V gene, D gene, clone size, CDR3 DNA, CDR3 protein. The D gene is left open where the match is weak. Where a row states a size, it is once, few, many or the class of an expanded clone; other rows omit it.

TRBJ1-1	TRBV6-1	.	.	TGTGCCAGCAGTGACAGCGGGCAGAAAAACACTGAAGCTTTCTTT	CASSDSGQKNTEAFF
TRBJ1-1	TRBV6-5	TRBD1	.	TGTGCCAGCAGTTTCTCCGGAAGGGGGCGGACTGAAGCTTTCTTT	CASSFSGRGRTEAFF
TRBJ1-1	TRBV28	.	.	TGTGCCAGCAGATCATCCGGGACTTACACTGAAGCTTTCTTT	CASRSSGTYTEAFF
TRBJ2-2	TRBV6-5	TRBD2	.	TGTGCCAGCAGTTCCACTAGCGGGAGAGGTACCGGGGAGCTGTTTTTT	CASSSTSGRGTGELFF
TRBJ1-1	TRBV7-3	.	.	TGTGCCAGCAGCCCTCGGGGGAACACTGAAGCTTTCTTT	CASSPRGNTEAFF
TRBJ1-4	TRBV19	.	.	TGTGCCAGTAGTACCGGGCCCGTCCTGGATGAAAAACTGTTTTTT	CASSTGPVLDEKLFF
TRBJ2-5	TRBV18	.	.	TGTGCCAGCTCACCAGGACGGAGCCAAGAGACCCAGTACTTC	CASSPGRSQETQYF
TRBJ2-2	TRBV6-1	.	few	TGTGCCAGCAGTGGATGGGGGGCCGGGGAGCTGTTTTTT	CASSGWGAGELFF
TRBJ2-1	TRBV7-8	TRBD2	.	TGTGCCAGCAGCGTCGCGGGACTAGCGGGCTTAGTTGAGCAGTTCTTC	CASSVAGLAGLVEQFF
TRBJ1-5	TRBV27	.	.	TGTGCCAGCAGTTTATTTGGGGTTGGTCAGCCCCAGCATTTT	CASSLFGVGQPQHF
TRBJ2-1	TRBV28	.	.	TGTGCCAGCGGGTCTCTCGGCGGCTCCTACAATGAGCAGTTCTTC	CASGSLGGSYNEQFF
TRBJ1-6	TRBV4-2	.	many	TGTGCCAGCAGCCAAGATCGCTTGGGGCCCCTCCACTTT	CASSQDRLGPLHF